This T cell receptor beta chain was captured by sequencing in a study of graft-versus-host responses after intestinal transplantation. Study context: Anti-thymocyte globulin induction, then tacrolimus and steroids for two to four years, went to all recipients.

Notes on the study in general: Within allografts, high graft-versus-host to host-versus-graft clonal ratios were seen among patients with graft-donor T cell macrochimerism. Declines in HvG clones occurring early post-transplant were associated with peak circulating GvH clone levels. Investigators detected GvH clones in recipient marrow, with some emerging earlier in ileum or blood.

This CDR3 has 18 amino acids. CDR1 and CDR2 (germline): SGHRS, YFSETQ. With 0 bases clipped from V and 4 bases from J, the junction kept 10 bases outside the gene matches. As concerns this clone: Antigen specificity is unknown.

TCRdb's copy holds only in-frame clones and misses some; the assay was immunoSEQ multiplex PCR. This sample has about 29,000 clones, with 80% to 85% found just once. Intraepithelial lymphocytes and lamina propria lymphocytes were released through processing of graft tissue. The sequencing used ileum tissue, collected 98 days after intestinal transplantation. The origin of this receptor is a human patient who received an intestinal transplant, so some T cells may come from the graft donor. The chain employs TRBV5-1 and TRBJ2-2; 9 bases are shared with TRBD1. The CDR3: CASSLVPTGGGPTGELFF. CDR3 nucleotides: TGCGCCAGCAGCTTGGTGCCTACAGGGGGCGGTCCCACCGGGGAGCTGTTTTTT.